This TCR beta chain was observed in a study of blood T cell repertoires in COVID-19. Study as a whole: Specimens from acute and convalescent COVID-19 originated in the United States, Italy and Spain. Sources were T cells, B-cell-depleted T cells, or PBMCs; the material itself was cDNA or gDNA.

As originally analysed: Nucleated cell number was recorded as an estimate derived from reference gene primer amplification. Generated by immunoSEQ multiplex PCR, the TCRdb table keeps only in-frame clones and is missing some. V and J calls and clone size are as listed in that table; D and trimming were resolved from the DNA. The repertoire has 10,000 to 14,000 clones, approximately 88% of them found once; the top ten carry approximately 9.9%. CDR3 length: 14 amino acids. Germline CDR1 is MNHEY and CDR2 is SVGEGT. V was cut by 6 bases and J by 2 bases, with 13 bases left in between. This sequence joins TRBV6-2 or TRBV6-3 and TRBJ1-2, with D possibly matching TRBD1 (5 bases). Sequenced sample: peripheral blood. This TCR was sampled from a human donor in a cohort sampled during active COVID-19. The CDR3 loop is CASSGTVGNYGYTF. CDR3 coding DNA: TGTGCCAGCAGCGGGACTGTGGGGAACTATGGCTACACCTTC.